Each of the 15 T cell receptor beta chains below was sequenced from the same sample in a study of CD8 T cells in Susac syndrome. Reverse transcription of about 0.45 to 1 ug RNA was carried out with random hexamers. TCRdb called the immunoSEQ multiplex PCR reads again in MiXCR, with one record for every CDR3 protein. The table shows some 260,000 distinct CDR3 sequences, with 70% to 90% occurring only once. Sequenced: CD8+ T cells from PBMCs. These receptors were taken from a human donor with multiple sclerosis.

The CDR3 reads CASSLTSSRWSTDTQYF. CDR3 nucleotide sequence: TGTGCCAGCAGCTTGACCTCAAGCAGGTGGAGCACAGATACGCAGTATTTT. V gene TRBV11-2 combines with J gene TRBJ2-3; D call uncertain. The CDR3 sequence is 17 residues long. CDR1 and CDR2 from the germline V gene are SGHAT and FQNNGV. V was pared by 3 bases and J by 0 bases, with 16 bases between. Full variable domain (outside the CDR3, taken from reference TRBV11-2 and TRBJ2-3): EAGVAQSPRYKIIEKRQSVAFWCNPISGHATLYWYQQILGQGPKLLIQFQNNGVVDDSQLPKDRFSAERLKGVDSTLKIQPAKLEDSAVYLCASSLTSSRWSTDTQYFGPGTRLTVL.

The chain combines TRBV14 with TRBJ2-1; 10 bases match TRBD1. This CDR3 comprises 16 residues. Unmatched junction bases numbered 5, after V lost 0 bases and J lost 6 bases. Per germline, CDR1 SGHDN and CDR2 FVKESK. CDR3 sequence: CASSQDRGQGLNEQFF. The CDR3 DNA follows: TGTGCCAGCAGCCAAGATCGGGGACAGGGGCTCAATGAGCAGTTCTTC.

This clonotype was recorded a few times. The V call is TRBV28, the J call TRBJ2-7, with D perhaps TRBD1 or TRBD2 (5 bases each). CDR3 length: 13 amino acids. CDR1 is MDHEN and CDR2 is SYDVKM in the germline V gene. With 8 bases removed from V and 2 bases from J, the gap between germline ends came to 13 bases. The CDR3 protein is CASRDRSAYEQYF. DNA for the CDR3: TGTGCCAGCCGGGACCGATCTGCCTACGAGCAGTACTTC.

This clonotype has a handful of counts. This chain links TRBV6-5 with TRBJ2-7; D may be TRBD1 (6 bases). The V end lost 2 bases, the J end lost 1 base, and 9 bases lay between the germline ends. CDR3 size: 14 residues. Germline CDR1 is MNHEY and CDR2 is SVGAGI. The CDR3 nucleotides are TGTGCCAGCAGTTACGGACAGTCGTCCTACGAGCAGTACTTC. Translated: CASSYGQSSYEQYF.

The CDR3 loop reads CASSLLSERGTYEQYF. The CDR3 DNA follows: TGTGCCAGCAGTTTACTTTCGGAGAGGGGTACCTACGAGCAGTACTTC. The chain uses TRBV28 and TRBJ2-7, with D possibly called TRBD1 or TRBD2 (5 bases each). CDR1 is MDHEN, CDR2 SYDVKM, per germline. This CDR3 comprises 16 residues. V dropped 2 bases and J dropped 2 bases, with 16 bases sitting between them. Using reference TRBV28 and TRBJ2-7 for the parts outside the CDR3, the full variable domain is DVKVTQSSRYLVKRTGEKVFLECVQDMDHENMFWYRQDPGLGLRLIYFSYDVKMKEKGDIPEGYSVSREKKERFSLILESASTNQTSMYLCASSLLSERGTYEQYFGPGTRLTVT.

The chain combines TRBV6-2 or TRBV6-3 with TRBJ2-6; 8 positions match TRBD1. Germline CDR1 and CDR2: MNHEY and SVGEGT. V lost 10 bases to trimming and J lost 2 bases; unmatched junction nucleotides: 4. The CDR3 has 14 residues. The chain's CDR3 is CAIRTGTGANVLTF. For the CDR3, the DNA is TGTGCCATCAGGACAGGGACTGGGGCCAACGTCCTGACTTTC.

CDR3 DNA sequence: TGTGCCAGCAGTAACAGCATCGCCGGGGAGCTGTTTTTT. Protein: CASSNSIAGELFF. The chain recombines TRBV13 with TRBJ2-2, with D uncertain. CDR1 PRHDT and CDR2 FYEKMQ come from the germline V gene (reference sequence). Trimming took off 6 bases at V and 6 bases at J, with 11 bases between the two ends. This CDR3 contains 13 residues.

The rearrangement joins TRBV12-5 to TRBJ2-7, with TRBD1 matching 7 bases. V dropped 8 bases and J dropped 5; count of bases not matched to a gene: 12. This CDR3 has 14 residues. Germline CDR1 and CDR2: LGHNT and FRNRAP. The CDR3 nucleotides are TGTGCTAGTCGTGAACAGGGGATCCCCAACGAGCAGTACTTC. This codes for CASREQGIPNEQYF.

This chain links TRBV2 with TRBJ1-5; D call uncertain. Germline V gene lookup returns CDR1 SNHLY and CDR2 FYNNEI. The CDR3 is 16 residues long. The germline V and J ends were trimmed by 1 base and 4 bases, with 14 bases remaining between them. CDR3 sequence: CASSEESGTDNQPQHF. The DNA of the CDR3 is TGTGCCAGCAGTGAAGAGTCTGGAACAGATAATCAGCCCCAGCATTTT.

The chain's CDR3 is CSAPDRGSHYGYTF. The DNA of the CDR3 is TGCAGTGCTCCGGACAGGGGTTCCCACTATGGCTACACCTTC. The V and J genes are TRBV20-1 and TRBJ1-2, with 9 bases that match TRBD1. V shed 5 bases, J shed 3 bases, and the junction held 7 bases outside the gene matches. This CDR3 contains 14 residues. Germline V CDR1 and CDR2: DFQATT, SNEGSKA (reference sequence).

The rearrangement links TRBV27 to TRBJ2-7, with 8 nucleotides matching TRBD2. The ends lost 5 bases at V and 4 bases at J; junction bases unmatched: 7. This CDR3 comprises 14 residues. Germline V gene lookup returns CDR1 MNHEY and CDR2 SMNVEV (reference sequence). CDR3 DNA sequence: TGTGCCAGCAGTACCGTAGCGGGAATTTACGAGCAGTACTTC. Protein product: CASSTVAGIYEQYF.

The V gene is TRBV5-1, the J gene TRBJ1-4; no reliable D call. The CDR3 runs 14 residues. Germline V lookup: CDR1 SGHRS, CDR2 YFSETQ. Trimming took 2 bases from V and 5 from J, leaving 10 bases between them. CDR3 DNA: TGCGCCAGCAGCTTACCGGGCCTGAATGAAAAACTGTTTTTT. Translated: CASSLPGLNEKLFF.

This clonotype was seen more than once but under ten times. CDR3 nucleotide sequence: TGCAGTGCTAGGGCGGGAGATACGCAGTATTTT. As protein: CSARAGDTQYF. This chain connects TRBV20-1 to TRBJ2-3; possible D gene TRBD2, 5 bases. The V end lost 3 bases, the J end lost 5 bases, and 6 bases lay between the germline ends. Per germline, CDR1 DFQATT and CDR2 SNEGSKA (reference sequence). The CDR3 loop spans 11 amino acids.

This clonotype appeared a single time. The rearrangement joins TRBV18 to TRBJ2-3; the match to TRBD2 covers 14 bases. With V trimmed by 4 bases and J by 3 bases, 9 bases remained unmatched. Germline CDR1 reads KGHSH; CDR2 reads LQKENI. The CDR3 sequence is 18 residues long. The CDR3 loop is CASSLTTSGRAITDTQYF. In nucleotides, the CDR3 is TGTGCCAGCTCACTCACGACTAGCGGGAGGGCCATAACAGATACGCAGTATTTT.

The genes are TRBV7-9 and TRBJ2-7; D is unclear. Per germline, CDR1 SEHNR and CDR2 FQNEAQ (reference sequence). The CDR3 extends over 12 amino acids. The V end was cut by 6 bases, the J end by 3 bases, with 9 bases between. The CDR3 DNA sequence: TGTGCCAGCAGGTCCGTGGGCTACGAGCAGTACTTC. As protein: CASRSVGYEQYF.